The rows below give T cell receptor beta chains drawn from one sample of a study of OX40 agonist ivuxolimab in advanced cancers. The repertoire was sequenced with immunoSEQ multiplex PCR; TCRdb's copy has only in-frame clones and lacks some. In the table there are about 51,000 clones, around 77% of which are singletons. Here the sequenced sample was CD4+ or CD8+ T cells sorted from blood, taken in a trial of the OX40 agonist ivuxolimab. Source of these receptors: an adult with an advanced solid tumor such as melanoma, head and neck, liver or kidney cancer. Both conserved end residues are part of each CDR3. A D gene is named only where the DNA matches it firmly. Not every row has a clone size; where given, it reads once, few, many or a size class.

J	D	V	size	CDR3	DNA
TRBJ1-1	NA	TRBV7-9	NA	CASSTGLLYTEAFF	TGTGCCAGCTCCACGGGACTCCTTTACACTGAAGCTTTCTTT
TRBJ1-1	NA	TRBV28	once	CASSLFGRTSNTEAFF	TGTGCCAGCAGTTTGTTTGGCAGAACCTCGAACACTGAAGCTTTCTTT
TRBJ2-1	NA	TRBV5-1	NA	CASSLGRERPEQFF	TGCGCCAGCAGCTTGGGGCGCGAGCGTCCGGAGCAGTTCTTC
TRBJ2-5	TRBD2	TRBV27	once	CASSSPIAGRAETQYF	TGTGCCAGCAGTTCCCCGATTGCGGGGAGGGCGGAGACCCAGTACTTC
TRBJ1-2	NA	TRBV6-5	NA	CASSYKAGTGYGYTF	TGTGCCAGCAGTTACAAAGCAGGGACGGGCTATGGCTACACCTTC
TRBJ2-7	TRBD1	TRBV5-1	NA	CASSFDRDYEQYF	TGCGCCAGCAGCTTCGACAGGGACTACGAGCAGTACTTC
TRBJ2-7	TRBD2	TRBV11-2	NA	CASSLVKRTSGGAYEQYF	TGTGCCAGCAGCTTAGTCAAGAGGACTAGCGGGGGGGCCTACGAGCAGTACTTC
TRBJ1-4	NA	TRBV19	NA	CASSILQGQTTNEKLFF	TGTGCCAGTAGTATACTACAGGGCCAGACAACTAATGAAAAACTGTTTTTT
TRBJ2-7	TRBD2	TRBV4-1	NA	CASSFSGSPHYEQYF	TGCGCCAGCAGCTTTAGCGGGAGCCCCCACTACGAGCAGTACTTC
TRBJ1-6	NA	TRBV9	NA	CASSVTGFRNSPLHF	TGTGCCAGCAGCGTTACAGGGTTTCGGAATTCACCCCTCCACTTT
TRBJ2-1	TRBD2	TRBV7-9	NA	CASSHRNLAVPFQFF	TGTGCCAGCAGCCACAGGAACCTAGCGGTCCCGTTCCAGTTCTTC
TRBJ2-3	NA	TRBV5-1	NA	CASSLTPGSTDTQYF	TGCGCCAGCAGCTTGACCCCGGGGAGCACAGATACGCAGTATTTT
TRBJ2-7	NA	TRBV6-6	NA	CASSPTVDYEQYF	TGTGCCAGCAGCCCTACAGTTGACTACGAGCAGTACTTC
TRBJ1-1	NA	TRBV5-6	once	CASSSRGGGGYTEAFF	TGTGCCAGCAGCTCCCGAGGTGGTGGCGGATACACTGAAGCTTTCTTT
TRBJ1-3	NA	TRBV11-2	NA	CASSLLSGAGNTIYF	TGTGCCAGCAGCTTACTGTCGGGTGCCGGAAACACCATATATTTT
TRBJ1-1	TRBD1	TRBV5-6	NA	CASSSRGRDTEAFF	TGTGCCAGCAGCTCCAGGGGGCGCGACACTGAAGCTTTCTTT
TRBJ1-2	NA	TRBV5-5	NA	CASSLLSTGTNYGYTF	TGTGCCAGCAGCTTGTTATCGACCGGGACTAACTATGGCTACACCTTC
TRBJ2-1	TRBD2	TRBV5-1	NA	CASRKSGSSYNEQFF	TGCGCCAGCAGGAAGAGCGGGAGCTCCTACAATGAGCAGTTCTTC
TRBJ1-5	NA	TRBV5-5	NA	CASSLEQGLNQPQHF	TGTGCCAGCAGCTTGGAACAGGGTTTGAATCAGCCCCAGCATTTT
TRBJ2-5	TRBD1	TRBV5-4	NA	CASSLDRTGKETQYF	TGTGCCAGCAGCTTGGACCGGACAGGAAAAGAGACCCAGTACTTC
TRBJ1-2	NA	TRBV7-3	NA	CASSLVKGRTPDYTF	TGTGCCAGCAGCTTAGTCAAAGGACGGACGCCGGACTACACCTTC
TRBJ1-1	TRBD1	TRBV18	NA	CASSPNEDRGGTEAFF	TGTGCCAGCTCGCCTAACGAGGACAGGGGAGGCACTGAAGCTTTCTTT
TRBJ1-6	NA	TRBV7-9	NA	CASSQGTSTNSPLHF	TGTGCCAGCAGCCAGGGGACTTCGACTAATTCACCCCTCCACTTT
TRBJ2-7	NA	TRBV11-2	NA	CASSLSRSYEQYF	TGTGCCAGCAGCTTATCGCGGTCCTACGAGCAGTACTTC
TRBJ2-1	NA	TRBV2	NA	CASLQSLDHNEQFF	TGTGCCAGCCTCCAAAGTTTGGACCACAATGAGCAGTTCTTC
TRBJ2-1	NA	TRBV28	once	CASRTHGAAVYNEQFF	TGTGCCAGCAGGACCCATGGGGCAGCGGTCTACAATGAGCAGTTCTTC
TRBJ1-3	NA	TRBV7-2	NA	CASSSYLSNTIYF	TGTGCCAGCAGCTCGTACCTCTCAAACACCATATATTTT
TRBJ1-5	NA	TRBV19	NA	CASRTYSNQPQHF	TGTGCCAGTCGTACGTATAGCAATCAGCCCCAGCATTTT
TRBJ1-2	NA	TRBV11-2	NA	CASSPQVPRAGYGYTF	TGTGCCAGCAGCCCACAGGTCCCCCGCGCGGGCTATGGCTACACCTTC
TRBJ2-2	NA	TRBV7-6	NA	CASSLAQGTGELFF	TGTGCCAGCAGCTTAGCGCAGGGGACCGGGGAGCTGTTTTTT
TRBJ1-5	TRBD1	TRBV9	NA	CASSGTGEAPQHF	TGTGCCAGCAGCGGGACAGGCGAGGCGCCCCAGCATTTT
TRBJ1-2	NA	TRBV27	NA	CASSFRFSNYGYTF	TGTGCCAGCAGTTTTAGGTTTTCTAACTATGGCTACACCTTC
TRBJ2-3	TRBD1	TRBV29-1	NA	CSVDRGSTDTQYF	TGCAGCGTCGACAGGGGTAGCACAGATACGCAGTATTTT
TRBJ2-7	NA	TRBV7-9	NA	CASSLSGPIVEQYF	TGTGCCAGCAGCTTATCGGGGCCTATAGTCGAGCAGTACTTC
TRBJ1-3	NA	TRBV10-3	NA	CAIGRSLSGNTIYF	TGTGCCATCGGGCGAAGTCTCTCTGGAAACACCATATATTTT
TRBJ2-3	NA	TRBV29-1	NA	CSVGGGSTDTQYF	TGCAGCGTGGGTGGGGGGAGCACAGATACGCAGTATTTT
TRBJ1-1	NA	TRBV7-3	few	CASSPQGGTEAFF	TGTGCCAGCAGCCCCCAAGGGGGCACTGAAGCTTTCTTT
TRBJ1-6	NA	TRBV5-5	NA	CASSLGRGNNSPLHF	TGTGCCAGCAGCTTGGGGCGGGGAAATAATTCACCCCTCCACTTT
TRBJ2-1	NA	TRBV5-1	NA	CASILGAVGDREQFF	TGCGCCAGCATACTGGGGGCGGTTGGTGATAGGGAGCAGTTCTTC
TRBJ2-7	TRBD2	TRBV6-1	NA	CASSEAPSGSIYEQYF	TGTGCCAGCAGTGAAGCCCCTAGCGGGAGTATTTACGAGCAGTACTTC
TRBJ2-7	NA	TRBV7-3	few	CASSLGGPRYEQYF	TGTGCCAGCAGCTTAGGTGGGCCGAGGTACGAGCAGTACTTC
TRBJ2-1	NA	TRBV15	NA	CATSRDLNRDNEQFF	TGTGCCACCAGCAGAGATTTGAATCGTGACAATGAGCAGTTCTTC
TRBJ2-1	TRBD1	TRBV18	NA	CASSPSGQGEQFF	TGTGCCAGCTCACCATCAGGACAGGGGGAGCAGTTCTTC
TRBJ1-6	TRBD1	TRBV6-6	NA	CASSFGTDSPLHF	TGTGCCAGCAGTTTTGGGACAGATTCACCCCTCCACTTT
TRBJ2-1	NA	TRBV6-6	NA	CASSLRDPRDEQFF	TGTGCCAGCAGTCTCCGGGACCCGAGGGATGAGCAGTTCTTC
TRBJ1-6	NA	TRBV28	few	CASSFYREGSPLHF	TGTGCCAGCAGTTTTTACAGGGAAGGCTCACCCCTCCACTTT
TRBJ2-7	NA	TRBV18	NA	CASSPTSRSSYEQYF	TGTGCCAGCTCACCTACTAGCAGGAGCTCCTACGAGCAGTACTTC
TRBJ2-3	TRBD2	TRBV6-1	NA	CASSEESPLAGDTQYF	TGTGCCAGCAGTGAAGAAAGCCCCCTAGCGGGAGATACGCAGTATTTT
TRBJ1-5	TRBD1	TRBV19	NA	CASSRYGTGDNQPQHF	TGTGCCAGTAGTAGATACGGGACAGGGGACAATCAGCCCCAGCATTTT
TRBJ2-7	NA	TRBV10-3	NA	CAISGAHYEQYF	TGTGCCATCAGTGGAGCCCACTACGAGCAGTACTTC
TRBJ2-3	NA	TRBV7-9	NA	CASSLSSTDTQYF	TGTGCCAGCAGCTTGTCGTCTACAGATACGCAGTATTTT
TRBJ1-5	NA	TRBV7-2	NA	CASSWGRLNQPQHF	TGTGCCAGCAGCTGGGGACGGCTCAATCAGCCCCAGCATTTT